The 22 T cell receptor beta chains below were found in one sample sequenced in a study of blood T cell repertoires in COVID-19. This table comes from immunoSEQ multiplex PCR, and its TCRdb copy is limited to in-frame clones, with some not included. The sample lists about 330,000 clones; about 90% were seen once. The specimen sequenced was PBMCs or T cells enriched from blood (not recorded which). The source of these receptors is a woman in her 30s who had recovered from COVID-19.

This chain links TRBV3-1 (or the pseudogene TRBV3-2) with TRBJ2-5; 7 nucleotides agree with TRBD2. Looked up from germline, CDR1 is LGHDT and CDR2 is YNNKEL (reference sequence). Trimming cost V 0 bases and J 2 bases; bases outside gene matches: 6. This CDR3 comprises 16 residues. This CDR3 reads CASSQEGAGRQETQYF. The CDR3 bases are TGTGCCAGCAGCCAAGAAGGAGCGGGGAGACAAGAGACCCAGTACTTC.

This sequence joins TRBV24-1 and TRBJ2-4, with 7 bases that match TRBD2. CDR1 is KGHDR and CDR2 is SFDVKD in the germline V gene. The CDR3 consists of 14 residues. Trimming cost V 4 bases and J 5 bases; bases outside gene matches: 4. The DNA for the CDR3 is TGTGCCACCAGTGAAGCCGGGAGGCAAAACATTCAGTACTTC. It translates to CATSEAGRQNIQYF.

CDR3 loop: CALNQLEAGNSPLHF. Written as DNA, the CDR3 is TGTGCCCTCAACCAGCTAGAGGCGGGTAATTCACCCCTCCACTTT. The chain employs TRBV10-3 and TRBJ1-6, with unresolved D. Per germline, CDR1 ENHRY and CDR2 SYGVKD. CDR3 size: 15 residues. Trimming cost V 11 bases and J 6 bases, with 20 bases left between them.

This rearrangement joins TRBV2 to TRBJ1-1; D not certain. Germline CDR1 and CDR2: SNHLY and FYNNEI. V was pared by 5 bases and J by 3 bases, with 10 bases between. CDR3 length equals 13 residues. The CDR3 bases are TGTGCCAGCAGTCCGTCCCCGGACACTGAAGCTTTCTTT. This translates into CASSPSPDTEAFF.

The rearrangement joins TRBV19 to TRBJ1-4; 7 bases line up with TRBD1. Germline V gene sequence: CDR1 LNHDA, CDR2 SQIVND (reference sequence). CDR3 length: 15 residues. Germline trimming cut 1 base from V and 7 bases from J; bases unmatched to any gene: 6. The CDR3, as DNA: TGTGCCAGTAGTATAGTTCCAGGGACAGTTGAAAAACTGTTTTTT. As protein: CASSIVPGTVEKLFF.

This chain uses TRBV12-5 with TRBJ1-6; TRBD1 matches 8 bases. Germline V CDR1 and CDR2: LGHNT, FRNRAP. Trimming removed 7 bases from V and 7 bases from J; junction bases left unmatched: 15. The CDR3 covers 17 residues. Here the CDR3 reads CASALISGTGRNSPLHF. The CDR3 DNA reads TGTGCTAGTGCCCTGATTTCCGGGACAGGAAGAAATTCACCCCTCCACTTT.

The chain combines TRBV6-5 with TRBJ1-2, with a tentative D call TRBD1 (6 bases). Germline lookup yields CDR1 MNHEY and CDR2 SVGAGI. The CDR3 length is 15 residues. Trimming left V 2 bases short and J 7 bases short, with 17 bases between. DNA of the CDR3: TGTGCCAGCAGTTACAGGTCAGGGGAGTATGCTGGCTACACCTTC. Amino acids: CASSYRSGEYAGYTF.

The chain carries TRBV7-2 and TRBJ2-5; 7 nucleotides match TRBD2. This CDR3 is built from 15 residues. The V gene's germline CDR1 is SGHTA and CDR2 FQGNSA. V lost 0 bases to trimming and J lost 2 bases; unmatched junction nucleotides: 3. CDR3 sequence reads: CASSLAGGVQETQYF. The CDR3 nucleotides read TGTGCCAGCAGCTTAGCGGGGGGGGTTCAAGAGACCCAGTACTTC.

V and J are TRBV29-1 and TRBJ2-3; the match to TRBD1 covers 11 bases. Germline CDR1 and CDR2: SQVTM and ANQGSEA. The CDR3 covers 14 residues. V lost 6 bases, J lost 1 base, and 3 bases stayed unmatched. The CDR3 spells CSVVDRGRTDTQYF. The CDR3 DNA follows: TGCAGCGTGGTGGACAGGGGGCGCACAGATACGCAGTATTTT.

The chain employs TRBV7-9 and TRBJ1-2; D might be TRBD1 (5 bases). This CDR3 contains 13 residues. Germline V CDR1 and CDR2: SEHNR, FQNEAQ (reference sequence). V dropped 3 bases and J dropped 6 bases, with 11 bases sitting between them. CDR3 protein: CASSLTETNGYTF. The CDR3 coding sequence is TGTGCCAGCAGCTTGACAGAAACCAATGGCTACACCTTC.

The J gene is TRBJ1-1, the V gene TRBV5-1, with 7 bases that match TRBD1. This CDR3 spans 16 amino acids. The J segment lost 4 bases and the V segment lost 4 bases, leaving 13 bases of the junction unmatched. Looked up from germline, CDR1 is SGHRS and CDR2 is YFSETQ. The CDR3 loop reads CASSPYRQGTGTEAFF. DNA for the CDR3: TGCGCCAGCAGCCCCTACCGACAGGGCACGGGCACTGAAGCTTTCTTT.

This clone was found once. The genes are TRBV12-5 and TRBJ2-3, with TRBD2 matching over 13 bases. From germline, CDR1 is LGHNT and CDR2 FRNRAP. The junction had 4 bases not matched to a gene; V was cut back by 5 bases and J by 5 bases. This CDR3 spans 15 amino acids. CDR3 residues: CASGRGLAGVDTQYF. DNA of the CDR3: TGTGCTAGTGGTCGCGGACTAGCGGGGGTAGATACGCAGTATTTT.

This rearrangement joins TRBV5-4 to TRBJ2-5; weak D call: TRBD2 (5 bases). CDR3 length equals 20 residues. V gave up 9 bases and J gave up 5 bases, with 38 bases separating them. The V gene's germline CDR1 is SGHNT and CDR2 YYREEE (reference sequence). This chain's CDR3 is CATISAAGREGRARLETQYF. The CDR3, as DNA: TGTGCCACGATCTCGGCCGCCGGGCGAGAGGGTAGGGCTCGCCTGGAGACCCAGTACTTC.

This clone was picked up a small number of times. The chain has TRBV7-9 and TRBJ1-2; D might be TRBD1 (6 bases). Trimming left V 2 bases short and J 2 bases short, with 9 bases between. Germline CDR1 SEHNR, CDR2 FQNEAQ (reference sequence). The CDR3 length is 14 residues. The CDR3 sequence: CASSLRDINYGYTF. The CDR3 nucleotides read TGTGCCAGCAGCTTAAGGGACATAAACTATGGCTACACCTTC.

The chain combines TRBV24-1 with TRBJ2-6; a weak D match, TRBD1 (5 bases). V was clipped by 4 bases and J by 2 bases, with 11 bases between them. Germline V CDR1 and CDR2: KGHDR, SFDVKD. The CDR3 totals 16 residues. The CDR3 nucleotides are TGTGCCACCAGTGAATGGTCAGGGACTGGGGCCAACGTCCTGACTTTC. Amino acids: CATSEWSGTGANVLTF.

V is TRBV5-4 and J is TRBJ2-3; 7 bases line up with TRBD1. The CDR3 runs 17 residues. The V gene's germline CDR1 is SGHNT and CDR2 YYREEE (reference sequence). V shed 6 bases, J shed 4 bases, and the junction held 17 bases outside the gene matches. Here the CDR3 DNA reads TGTGCCAGCACCGGGGACAGAGGCAGTGTCATCCCAGATACGCAGTATTTT. Its translation: CASTGDRGSVIPDTQYF.

This clone was observed a few times. CDR3 sequence reads: CAAGQGPYEQYF. CDR3 coding DNA: TGTGCCGCCGGACAGGGGCCCTACGAGCAGTACTTC. The V call is TRBV27, the J call TRBJ2-7; 9 bases are shared with TRBD1. CDR1 and CDR2 from the germline V gene are MNHEY and SMNVEV (reference sequence). The CDR3 runs 12 residues. The J segment lost 2 bases and the V segment lost 11 bases, leaving 4 bases of the junction unmatched.

The chain links TRBV3-1 (or the pseudogene TRBV3-2) to TRBJ2-3, with 11 bases fitting TRBD2. CDR3 size: 16 residues. The V gene end was trimmed by 4 bases and the J gene end by 4 bases; junction bases not matched to a gene: 7. Germline V CDR1 and CDR2: LGHDT, YNNKEL (reference sequence). The CDR3 is CASSPIAGGPPDTQYF. The CDR3 DNA follows: TGTGCCAGCAGCCCTATAGCGGGGGGGCCCCCAGATACGCAGTATTTT.

The chain couples TRBV2 to TRBJ1-1; 7 nucleotides agree with TRBD1. Germline loops: CDR1 SNHLY, CDR2 FYNNEI. The CDR3 totals 14 residues. V shed 8 bases, J shed 2 bases, and the junction held 8 bases outside the gene matches. The CDR3 region is CASPLGDSNTEAFF. The CDR3 DNA follows: TGTGCCAGCCCCCTTGGGGACAGCAACACTGAAGCTTTCTTT. Based on the CDR3 plus reference TRBV2 and TRBJ1-1, the full variable domain is EPEVTQTPSHQVTQMGQEVILRCVPISNHLYFYWYRQILGQKVEFLVSFYNNEISEKSEIFDDQFSVERPDGSNFTLKIRSTKLEDSAMYFCASPLGDSNTEAFFGQGTRLTVV.

This chain links TRBV3-1 (or the pseudogene TRBV3-2) with TRBJ2-7; D unclear. V was clipped by 4 bases and J by 0 bases, with 10 bases between them. The CDR3 loop spans 14 amino acids. CDR1 is LGHDT, CDR2 YNNKEL, per germline (reference sequence). CDR3 nucleotides: TGTGCCAGCAGCCCGAGATTTACCTCCTACGAGCAGTACTTC. Protein: CASSPRFTSYEQYF.

This sequence joins TRBV7-8 and TRBJ2-2; maybe TRBD2 (5 bases). V dropped 5 bases and J dropped 7 bases, with 14 bases sitting between them. This CDR3 has 14 amino acids. Germline values: CDR1 SGHVS, CDR2 FQNEAQ. CDR3 sequence: CASSPLIEGGELFF. The CDR3 bases are TGTGCCAGCAGCCCCCTTATAGAGGGCGGGGAGCTGTTTTTT.

The chain carries TRBV7-9 and TRBJ1-2, with 8 bases that match TRBD1. The length of the CDR3 is 15 residues. CDR1 is SEHNR, CDR2 FQNEAQ, per germline (reference sequence). V gave up 2 bases and J gave up 8 bases; unmatched junction bases: 10. The CDR3 protein is CASSLSGTGRGGYTF. As DNA, the CDR3 is TGTGCCAGCAGCTTATCAGGGACAGGCAGGGGCGGCTACACCTTC.